The rows below give T cell receptor beta chains drawn from one sample of a study of beta chain features in type 1 diabetes. Sequenced by immunoSEQ multiplex PCR; TCRdb stores in-frame clones only, minus some. The sample has about 250,000 clones, 11% seen once. The sample taken for sequencing was naive CD4+ T cells from blood. The receptors shown here come from a man aged 30 to 45 with type 1 diabetes. Both conserved end residues are part of each CDR3. The size entry is marked missing in some rows and otherwise reads once, few, many or a size class.

>TRBV29-1|.|TRBJ2-5
CSVEEGSGAQETQYF
>TRBV5-4|.|TRBJ2-2
CASSRIQGVDGELFF
>TRBV29-1|few|TRBJ1-3
CSVVDRNGNTIYF
>TRBV7-9|.|TRBJ2-1
CASAPRGTGAYNEQFF
>TRBV6-1|.|TRBJ2-1
CASSKQGTGEFF
>TRBV7-3|few|TRBJ1-1
CASSFDRFTEAFF
>TRBV5-1|few|TRBJ1-2
CASSADRVIDGYTF
>TRBV7-2|.|TRBJ2-2
CASSPPGGESGELFF
>TRBV7-9|few|TRBJ1-2
CASSLLANYGYTF
>TRBV28|few|TRBJ1-5
CASRPLFRDTRSQPQHF
>TRBV6-5|few|TRBJ1-2
CASNQGPNYGYTF
>TRBV9|.|TRBJ2-3
CASSDRDRLSTDTQYF
>TRBV30|.|TRBJ1-5
CAWRLDSNQPQHF
>TRBV7-9|few|TRBJ2-2
CASIPGNRDTGELFF
>TRBV9|few|TRBJ2-3
CASSPSGTADTQYF
>TRBV11-2|few|TRBJ2-7
CASSGIGTAYEQYF
>TRBV29-1|few|TRBJ1-2
CSVARDSPRYGYTF
>TRBV28|.|TRBJ2-7
CASSRRYEQYF
>TRBV25-1|few|TRBJ1-6
CASSEAYSYNSPLHF